The 17 T cell receptor beta chains listed next were all sequenced from one sample in a study of spatial heterogeneity in lung cancer. Time point denoted: sample taken at primary tumor resection. The authors sequenced whole RNA from tumor, nontumor lung or frozen PBMC without sorting. TCRdb reprocessed the 5' RACE reads via MiXCR and lists one record per CDR3 protein. The table has some 11,000 distinct CDR3 sequences, about 6% seen once. The sequenced sample was normal lung tissue next to the tumor, obtained at surgery. The source is a male donor with early-stage non-small cell lung cancer.

There are many counts of this clonotype. The V gene is TRBV6-2 or TRBV6-3, the J gene TRBJ2-1; no clear D gene. CDR1 and CDR2 from the germline V gene are MNHEY and SVGEGT. The V and J ends lost 6 bases and 10 bases respectively, with 13 bases between them. The CDR3 extends over 12 amino acids. CDR3 loop: CASRPGLLEQFF. The CDR3 nucleotides are TGTGCCAGCAGACCCGGCCTTTTGGAGCAGTTCTTC.

This clonotype was picked up many times. DNA of the CDR3: TGTGCCAGCAGTTACTCGTTTCAAGGGAATCAGCCCCAGCATTTT. Translation: CASSYSFQGNQPQHF. This chain connects TRBV6-5 to TRBJ1-5; D is undetermined. The germline gives CDR1 MNHEY, CDR2 SVGAGI. V was pared by 0 bases and J by 4 bases, with 10 bases between. This CDR3 has 15 residues.

The chain links TRBV20-1 to TRBJ2-1; 7 nucleotides align to TRBD1. Germline CDR1 and CDR2: DFQATT and SNEGSKA (reference sequence). V trimming: 5 bases; J trimming: 5 bases; junction bases outside the gene matches: 6. The CDR3 runs to 13 residues. The CDR3 bases are TGCAGTGCTGGCCGGGACAGAGACAATGAGCAGTTCTTC. Translating gives CSAGRDRDNEQFF.

This clonotype was detected many times. V and J are TRBV2 and TRBJ2-3, with D perhaps matching TRBD1 or TRBD2 (5 bases each). V was clipped by 11 bases and J by 2 bases, with 17 bases between them. The CDR3 has 14 amino acids. The germline CDR1 and CDR2 sequences are SNHLY and FYNNEI. The CDR3 bases are TGTGCCCCCGTCACGGGACGGTCCACAGATACGCAGTATTTT. It codes for CAPVTGRSTDTQYF. Full variable domain (remainder filled in from reference TRBV2 and TRBJ2-3): EPEVTQTPSHQVTQMGQEVILRCVPISNHLYFYWYRQILGQKVEFLVSFYNNEISEKSEIFDDQFSVERPDGSNFTLKIRSTKLEDSAMYFCAPVTGRSTDTQYFGPGTRLTVL.

This clonotype was picked up a small number of times. The chain links TRBV24-1 to TRBJ2-7, with 9 nucleotides matching TRBD1. Per the germline V gene, CDR1 is KGHDR and CDR2 is SFDVKD. The ends lost 6 bases at V and 5 bases at J; junction bases unmatched: 7. The CDR3 extends over 14 amino acids. CDR3 protein: CATSPGQGVHEQYF. The CDR3, as DNA: TGTGCCACCAGTCCGGGACAGGGCGTCCACGAGCAGTACTTC.

This clonotype appeared many times. The J gene is TRBJ2-1, the V gene TRBV6-2 or TRBV6-3; D possibly corresponds to TRBD2 (5 bases). The ends were cut back, 6 bases at V and 10 bases at J, with 19 bases in the middle. The CDR3 loop spans 14 amino acids. Per the germline V gene, CDR1 is MNHEY and CDR2 is SVGEGT. The CDR3 loop reads CASSGSGFYAEQFF. CDR3 DNA sequence: TGTGCCAGCAGCGGAAGCGGATTTTACGCCGAGCAGTTCTTC.

Within the sample, this clonotype is medium-sized (0.01 to 0.1%). J is TRBJ1-2 and V is TRBV30, with D unclear. Between the trimmed V and J ends, which lost 0 bases and 4 bases, there was a span of 15 bases. The germline CDR1 and CDR2 sequences are GTSNPN and SVGIG (reference sequence). The CDR3 contains 15 residues. CDR3 amino acids: CAWSVSGRSTYGYTF. In DNA form, the CDR3 reads TGTGCCTGGAGTGTATCTGGCAGGTCGACCTATGGCTACACCTTC. Using reference TRBV30 and TRBJ1-2 for the parts outside the CDR3, the full variable domain is SQTIHQWPATLVQPVGSPLSLECTVEGTSNPNLYWYRQAAGRGLQLLFYSVGIGQISSEVPQNLSASRPQDRQFILSSKKLLLSDSGFYLCAWSVSGRSTYGYTFGSGTRLTVV.

The J gene is TRBJ1-5, the V gene TRBV7-9; D is undetermined. Trimming pared 1 base from V and 4 bases from J, leaving 2 bases between. The CDR3 loop spans 12 amino acids. Germline V gives CDR1 SEHNR, CDR2 FQNEAQ (reference sequence). The CDR3 DNA reads as TGTGCCAGCAGCTTAGAAAATCAGCCCCAGCATTTT. Amino acid sequence: CASSLENQPQHF.

This rearrangement joins TRBV5-6 to TRBJ2-1; 9 bases agree with TRBD1. Per germline, CDR1 SGHDT and CDR2 YYEEEE. The CDR3 length is 14 residues. Germline trimming cut 7 bases from V and 6 bases from J; bases unmatched to any gene: 8. The CDR3 region is CASHPGQGGNEQFF. CDR3 in DNA: TGTGCCAGCCATCCGGGACAGGGTGGCAATGAGCAGTTCTTC.

This clonotype was picked up many times. The rearrangement joins TRBV2 to TRBJ2-6; TRBD1 agrees at 8 bases. Germline-derived CDR1 and CDR2 are SNHLY and FYNNEI. The trim removed 6 bases at V and 0 bases at J, leaving 13 bases unmatched. The CDR3 is made up of 19 amino acids. The CDR3 loop is CASSLIRTGTSSGANVLTF. The CDR3 bases are TGTGCCAGCAGCCTAATCCGGACAGGGACCTCCTCTGGGGCCAACGTCCTGACTTTC.

This clonotype was counted ten times or more. The chain carries TRBV7-9 and TRBJ2-3, with D possibly matching TRBD1 (5 bases). This CDR3 contains 17 residues. Germline lookup yields CDR1 SEHNR and CDR2 FQNEAQ (reference sequence). Between the trimmed V and J ends, which lost 3 bases and 4 bases, there was a span of 20 bases. The DNA for the CDR3 is TGTGCCAGCAGCTTCCCCGTCACAGGCACTCAATCAGATACGCAGTATTTT. It specifies CASSFPVTGTQSDTQYF.

The sample holds many counts of this clonotype. The V call is TRBV12-3 or TRBV12-4, the J call TRBJ1-1; no clear D. The CDR3 spans 12 residues. V shed 3 bases and J shed 0 bases, with 2 bases lying between them. CDR3 DNA sequence: TGTGCCAGCAGTTTTTTGAACACTGAAGCTTTCTTT. Translated: CASSFLNTEAFF.

This clonotype was seen repeatedly, ten times or more. The CDR3 DNA reads TGTGCCAGCAGTCCCCAGGGGGGCGGTGAAAAACTGTTTTTT. Its translation: CASSPQGGGEKLFF. The rearrangement joins TRBV12-3 or TRBV12-4 to TRBJ1-4, with TRBD1 matching 7 bases. The trim removed 5 bases at V and 7 bases at J, leaving 7 bases unmatched. The CDR3 has 14 residues.

This clonotype has ten or more counts. This rearrangement joins TRBV5-4 to TRBJ2-5, with no clear D. The length of the CDR3 is 12 residues. The germline V gene encodes CDR1 SGHNT and CDR2 YYREEE (reference sequence). Trimming took 0 bases from V and 5 from J, leaving 5 bases between them. The CDR3 sequence: CASSLVGETQYF. CDR3 nucleotide sequence: TGTGCCAGCAGCTTGGTAGGCGAGACCCAGTACTTC.

This clonotype was counted ten times or more. V usage is TRBV15 and J usage is TRBJ2-3; D uncertain. V lost 0 bases and J lost 0, with 1 base in between. The CDR3 length is 13 residues. Per germline, CDR1 LNHNV and CDR2 YYDKDF (reference sequence). The CDR3 region is CATSRESTDTQYF. The CDR3 nucleotides are TGTGCCACCAGCAGAGAAAGCACAGATACGCAGTATTTT.

By share, this clonotype ranks as large. The chain couples TRBV5-1 to TRBJ1-1; a weak D match, TRBD1 (5 bases). Germline CDR1 reads SGHRS; CDR2 reads YFSETQ. CDR3 size: 18 residues. The ends were cut back, 1 base at V and 0 bases at J, with 19 bases in the middle. The CDR3 spells CASSLTGDPTIMNTEAFF. CDR3 bases: TGCGCCAGCAGCTTGACGGGGGACCCTACTATAATGAACACTGAAGCTTTCTTT.

This clonotype was seen many times. The gene calls are TRBV10-3 and TRBJ2-3, with D possibly TRBD1 on 6 matching bases. Germline CDR1 ENHRY, CDR2 SYGVKD. This CDR3 is 16 amino acids long. Trimming took 6 bases from V and 4 from J, leaving 20 bases between them. The CDR3 region has the DNA TGTGCCATCAGCAACACAGGGACGGTCTGGTCAGATACGCAGTATTTT. Translated, it gives CAISNTGTVWSDTQYF.